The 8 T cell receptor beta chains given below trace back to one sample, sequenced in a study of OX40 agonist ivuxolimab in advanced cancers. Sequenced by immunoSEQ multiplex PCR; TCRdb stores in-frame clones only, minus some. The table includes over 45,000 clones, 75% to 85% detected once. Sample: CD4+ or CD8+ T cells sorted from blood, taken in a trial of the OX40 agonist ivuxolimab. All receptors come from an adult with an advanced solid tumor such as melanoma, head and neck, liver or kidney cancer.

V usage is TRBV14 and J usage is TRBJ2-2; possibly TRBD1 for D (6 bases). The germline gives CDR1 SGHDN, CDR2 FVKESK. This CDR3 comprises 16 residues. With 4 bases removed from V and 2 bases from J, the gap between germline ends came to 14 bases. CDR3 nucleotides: TGTGCCAGCAGCCCGCTCGGGACACTTAACACCGGGGAGCTGTTTTTT. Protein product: CASSPLGTLNTGELFF.

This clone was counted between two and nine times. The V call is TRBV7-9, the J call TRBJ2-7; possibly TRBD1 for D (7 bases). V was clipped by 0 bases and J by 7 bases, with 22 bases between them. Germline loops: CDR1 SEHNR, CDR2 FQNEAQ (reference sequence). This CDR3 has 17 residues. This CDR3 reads CASSLATRGTVLGEQYF. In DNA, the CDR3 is TGTGCCAGCAGCTTAGCGACGCGCGGGACAGTGTTAGGGGAGCAGTACTTC.

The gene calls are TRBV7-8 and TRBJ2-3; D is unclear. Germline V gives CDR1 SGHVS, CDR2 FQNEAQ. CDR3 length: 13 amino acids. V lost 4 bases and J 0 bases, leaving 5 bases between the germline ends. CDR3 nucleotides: TGTGCCAGCAGCTCCTTTAGCACAGATACGCAGTATTTT. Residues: CASSSFSTDTQYF.

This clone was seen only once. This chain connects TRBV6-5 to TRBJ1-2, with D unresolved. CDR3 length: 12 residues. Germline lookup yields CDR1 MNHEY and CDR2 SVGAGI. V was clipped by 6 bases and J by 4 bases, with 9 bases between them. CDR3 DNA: TGTGCCAGCAGGGGCGTTAGCTATGGCTACACCTTC. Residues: CASRGVSYGYTF.

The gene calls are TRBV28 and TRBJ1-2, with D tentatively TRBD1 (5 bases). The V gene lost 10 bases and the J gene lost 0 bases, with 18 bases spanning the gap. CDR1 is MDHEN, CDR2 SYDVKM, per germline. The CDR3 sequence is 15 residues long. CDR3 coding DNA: TGTGCCACCTCCCCTCCAGGGTCAGCTAACTATGGCTACACCTTC. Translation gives CATSPPGSANYGYTF.

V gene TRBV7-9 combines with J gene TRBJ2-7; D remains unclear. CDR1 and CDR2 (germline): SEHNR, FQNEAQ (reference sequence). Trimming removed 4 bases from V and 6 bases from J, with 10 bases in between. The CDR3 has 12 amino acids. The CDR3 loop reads CASSSPGSEQYF. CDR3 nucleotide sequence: TGTGCCAGCAGCTCTCCAGGTTCCGAGCAGTACTTC. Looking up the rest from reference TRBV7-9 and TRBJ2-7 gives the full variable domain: DTGVSQNPRHKITKRGQNVTFRCDPISEHNRLYWYRQTLGQGPEFLTYFQNEAQLEKSRLLSDRFSAERPKGSFSTLEIQRTEQGDSAMYLCASSSPGSEQYFGPGTRLTVT.

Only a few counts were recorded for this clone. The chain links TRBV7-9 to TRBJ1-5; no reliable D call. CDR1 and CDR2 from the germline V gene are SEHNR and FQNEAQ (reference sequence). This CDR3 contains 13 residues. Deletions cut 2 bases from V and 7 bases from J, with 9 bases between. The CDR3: CASSLYGGQPQHF. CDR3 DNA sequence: TGTGCCAGCAGCTTATATGGCGGACAGCCCCAGCATTTT. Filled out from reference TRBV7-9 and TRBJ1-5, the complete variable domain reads DTGVSQNPRHKITKRGQNVTFRCDPISEHNRLYWYRQTLGQGPEFLTYFQNEAQLEKSRLLSDRFSAERPKGSFSTLEIQRTEQGDSAMYLCASSLYGGQPQHFGDGTRLSIL.

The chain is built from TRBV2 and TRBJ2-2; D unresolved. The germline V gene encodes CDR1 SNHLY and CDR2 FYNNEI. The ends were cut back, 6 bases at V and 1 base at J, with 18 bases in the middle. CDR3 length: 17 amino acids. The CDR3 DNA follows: TGTGCCAGCAGCCCCCCACGTGTCGCCGGGAACACCGGGGAGCTGTTTTTT. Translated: CASSPPRVAGNTGELFF.